Each of the 26 T cell receptor beta chains below was sequenced from the same sample in a study of T cell responses to AZD1222 COVID-19 vaccine (dated by TCRdb to about 2021). Preparation of the library involved the immunoSEQ multiplex PCR assay. TCRdb limited this immuneACCESS table to in-frame rearrangements with V and J called. A share of clones is missing; checked studies link under half to unresolved V genes, and the rest is unexplained. This sample has roughly 120,000 clones in its table, and 91% of those were observed once. The ten largest clonotypes hold 5.4% of the sample. In the paper's terms, the time point label means: baseline before first vaccination. The sample consisted of peripheral blood, taken on day 0 of AZD1222 vaccination. These receptors all stem from an adult in good health.

The chain links TRBV11-2 to TRBJ2-7, with TRBD1 matching over 11 bases. The CDR3 covers 11 residues. V shed 8 bases, J shed 6 bases, and the junction held 0 bases outside the gene matches. Germline-derived CDR1 and CDR2 are SGHAT and FQNNGV. The CDR3 loop reads CASGQGAEQYF. The CDR3 DNA follows: TGTGCCAGCGGACAGGGGGCCGAGCAGTACTTC.

The gene calls are TRBV6-5 and TRBJ2-3; D remains ambiguous. The CDR3 is made up of 15 amino acids. The germline V and J ends were trimmed by 2 bases and 0 bases, with 9 bases remaining between them. The V gene's germline CDR1 is MNHEY and CDR2 SVGAGI. The CDR3 DNA reads as TGTGCCAGCAGTTACCCGACACTTAGCACAGATACGCAGTATTTT. It specifies CASSYPTLSTDTQYF.

The V call is TRBV19, the J call TRBJ1-2; 8 nucleotides line up with TRBD1. The CDR3 runs to 12 residues. CDR1 LNHDA and CDR2 SQIVND come from the germline V gene (reference sequence). J lost 3 bases, V lost 9 bases, and 3 bases had no gene match. CDR3 bases: TGTGCCAGCATGGGACAGGACTATGGCTACACCTTC. Its translation: CASMGQDYGYTF.

This clone has a single count. The chain has TRBV6-2 or TRBV6-3 and TRBJ1-5; D perhaps matches TRBD1 (6 bases). Germline lookup yields CDR1 MNHEY and CDR2 SVGEGT. This CDR3 contains 15 residues. Trimming pared 5 bases from V and 7 bases from J, leaving 18 bases between. The CDR3 nucleotides are TGTGCCAGCAGTCGCCCGGGACAACAGGTGCAGCCCCAGCATTTT. Its protein product is CASSRPGQQVQPQHF.

V usage is TRBV13 and J usage is TRBJ2-1; the match to TRBD2 covers 11 bases. The germline gives CDR1 PRHDT, CDR2 FYEKMQ (reference sequence). V lost 4 bases and J lost 0; bases outside the gene matches: 11. The CDR3 runs 19 residues. CDR3 in amino acids: CASSSLAGETTLSYNEQFF. The CDR3 region has the DNA TGTGCCAGCAGCTCACTAGCGGGAGAGACGACCCTCTCCTACAATGAGCAGTTCTTC. The full variable domain, in which reference TRBV13 and TRBJ2-1 provide the parts outside the CDR3, is AAGVIQSPRHLIKEKRETATLKCYPIPRHDTVYWYQQGPGQDPQFLISFYEKMQSDKGSIPDRFSAQQFSDYHSELNMSSLELGDSALYFCASSSLAGETTLSYNEQFFGPGTRLTVL.

This clone showed up just a few times. The chain employs TRBV20-1 and TRBJ1-1, with D unresolved. Deletions cut 1 base from V and 3 bases from J, with 3 bases between. This CDR3 has 11 amino acids. The germline gives CDR1 DFQATT, CDR2 SNEGSKA (reference sequence). Here the CDR3 DNA reads TGCAGTGCTAGAGCATACACTGAAGCTTTCTTT. It encodes CSARAYTEAFF.

V is TRBV9 and J is TRBJ1-4; D not certain. V gave up 3 bases and J gave up 0 bases, with 9 bases separating them. The CDR3 is 15 amino acids. Germline CDR1 SGDLS, CDR2 YYNGEE. The CDR3 here is CASSADATTNEKLFF. The CDR3 coding sequence is TGTGCCAGCAGCGCGGACGCCACAACTAATGAAAAACTGTTTTTT.

The chain carries TRBV19 and TRBJ2-3; no definite D call. V lost 0 bases and J 6 bases, leaving 4 bases between the germline ends. Per germline, CDR1 LNHDA and CDR2 SQIVND (reference sequence). CDR3 length equals 12 residues. The CDR3 is CASSIEGDTQYF. In DNA form, the CDR3 reads TGTGCCAGTAGTATAGAAGGGGATACGCAGTATTTT.

The chain is built from TRBV14 and TRBJ1-4; D is unresolved. CDR1 is SGHDN and CDR2 is FVKESK in the germline V gene. Trimming removed 1 base from V and 3 bases from J, with 12 bases in between. This CDR3 has 16 residues. This CDR3 is CASSQALGRANEKLFF. CDR3 in DNA: TGTGCCAGCAGCCAAGCTTTGGGTCGGGCTAATGAAAAACTGTTTTTT.

The rearrangement uses TRBV29-1 and TRBJ2-7; 7 bases are shared with TRBD1. Germline CDR1 is SQVTM and CDR2 is ANQGSEA. The trim removed 8 bases at V and 0 bases at J, leaving 4 bases unmatched. The CDR3 runs to 12 residues. The CDR3 sequence is CSITGASYEQYF. CDR3 DNA: TGCAGCATCACAGGGGCCTCCTACGAGCAGTACTTC.

The chain carries TRBV19 and TRBJ2-5; TRBD1 agrees at 9 bases. CDR3 length: 17 residues. Germline trimming cut 2 bases from V and 5 bases from J; bases unmatched to any gene: 12. CDR1 and CDR2 from the germline V gene are LNHDA and SQIVND (reference sequence). In nucleotides, the CDR3 is TGTGCCAGTAGTATAACGCTACCGGGACAGGGAAAGGAGACCCAGTACTTC. It encodes CASSITLPGQGKETQYF.

The CDR3 DNA is TGTGCCAGCAGCCAATTGGGGGCAACTAATGAAAAACTGTTTTTT. Its translation: CASSQLGATNEKLFF. The rearrangement joins TRBV14 to TRBJ1-4, with D maybe TRBD1 (5 bases). The germline CDR1 and CDR2 sequences are SGHDN and FVKESK. There are 15 residues in the CDR3. The V gene lost 2 bases and the J gene lost 0 bases, with 7 bases spanning the gap.

This chain uses TRBV28 with TRBJ2-1; D might be TRBD2 (6 bases). Trimming took 3 bases from V and 6 from J, leaving 15 bases between them. The CDR3 sequence is 15 residues long. CDR1 is MDHEN, CDR2 SYDVKM, per germline. The CDR3 nucleotides are TGTGCCAGCAGTTTGGGGACTTCGTCCGTCAATGAGCAGTTCTTC. It translates to CASSLGTSSVNEQFF.

The chain combines TRBV7-9 with TRBJ1-4; D is ambiguous. V was pared by 5 bases and J by 2 bases, with 12 bases between. This CDR3 spans 15 amino acids. Germline-derived CDR1 and CDR2 are SEHNR and FQNEAQ (reference sequence). The CDR3 sequence: CASSPSGGTNEKLFF. The CDR3 DNA sequence: TGTGCCAGCAGCCCCAGCGGAGGGACTAATGAAAAACTGTTTTTT.

The CDR3 DNA is TGTGCCAGCAGGGTCGGGACAGACTATGGCTACACCTTC. Its protein is CASRVGTDYGYTF. J is TRBJ1-2 and V is TRBV28, with TRBD1 matching over 7 bases. The germline V gene has CDR1 MDHEN and CDR2 SYDVKM. The CDR3 is 13 amino acids. Losses at the gene ends were 6 bases for V and 3 bases for J; bases not matched to a gene: 4.

The rearrangement uses TRBV19 and TRBJ1-6; D is unclear. Germline values: CDR1 LNHDA, CDR2 SQIVND (reference sequence). The CDR3 runs to 16 residues. Trimming stripped 1 base from V and 0 bases from J, with 7 bases between. The CDR3: CASSIVASSYNSPLHF. CDR3 DNA: TGTGCCAGTAGTATAGTTGCCTCCTCCTATAATTCACCCCTCCACTTT.

This clone was detected only a few times. This chain uses TRBV19 with TRBJ1-3, with D perhaps matching TRBD1 (6 bases). Germline assignment: CDR1 LNHDA and CDR2 SQIVND (reference sequence). The CDR3 is made up of 17 amino acids. Trimming took 2 bases from V and 5 from J, leaving 19 bases between them. The CDR3 region is CASSITTGLEMRNTIYF. CDR3 sequence (DNA): TGTGCCAGTAGTATAACGACAGGACTGGAAATGAGAAACACCATATATTTT.

This chain connects TRBV28 to TRBJ1-4; D is ambiguous. The CDR3 totals 14 residues. From germline, CDR1 is MDHEN and CDR2 SYDVKM. V was trimmed by 2 bases and J by 4 bases, leaving 8 bases between them. The CDR3 region is CASSLAGRNEKLFF. CDR3 sequence (DNA): TGTGCCAGCAGTTTAGCAGGTCGTAATGAAAAACTGTTTTTT.

V usage is TRBV7-8 and J usage is TRBJ1-2; D perhaps matches TRBD1 (5 bases). Germline-derived CDR1 and CDR2 are SGHVS and FQNEAQ. The CDR3 is made up of 14 amino acids. Trimming took 7 bases from V and 5 from J, leaving 17 bases between them. CDR3 amino acids: CASTPGGLGYGYTF. Written as DNA, the CDR3 is TGTGCCAGCACCCCGGGGGGGTTGGGTTATGGCTACACCTTC.

The rearrangement uses TRBV5-5 and TRBJ1-2; TRBD1 matches at 9 bases. The CDR3 is made up of 13 amino acids. V trimming: 4 bases; J trimming: 4 bases; junction bases outside the gene matches: 2. The V gene's germline CDR1 is SGHKS and CDR2 YYEKEE (reference sequence). The CDR3 spells CASSQGQGYGYTF. CDR3 sequence (DNA): TGTGCCAGCAGCCAGGGACAGGGCTATGGCTACACCTTC.

This clone was observed a few times. The chain is built from TRBV20-1 and TRBJ1-1, with D possibly matching TRBD1 (5 bases). The CDR3 consists of 10 residues. Germline V lookup: CDR1 DFQATT, CDR2 SNEGSKA (reference sequence). V was pared by 5 bases and J by 8 bases, with 9 bases between. CDR3 DNA sequence: TGCAGTGCTCACGAGGGGGAAGCTTTCTTT. Protein: CSAHEGEAFF.

This rearrangement joins TRBV28 to TRBJ2-5; 10 bases align to TRBD1. The CDR3 is 15 residues long. After removal of 7 bases from V and 5 bases from J, the junction contained 10 bases not matched to a gene. Germline V gene lookup returns CDR1 MDHEN and CDR2 SYDVKM. CDR3 sequence (DNA): TGTGCCAGCACCACAAGGACAGGGGGTGGCGAGACCCAGTACTTC. It translates to CASTTRTGGGETQYF.

The chain combines TRBV27 with TRBJ1-2; TRBD1 matches at 9 bases. CDR1 and CDR2 (germline): MNHEY, SMNVEV (reference sequence). The V and J ends lost 3 bases and 4 bases, in that order; junction bases with no gene match: 6. The CDR3 consists of 15 residues. CDR3 DNA: TGTGCCAGCAGTTTGGGGGGACAGGGACTCTATGGCTACACCTTC. Its protein is CASSLGGQGLYGYTF.

This clone was picked up a small number of times. The chain carries TRBV9 and TRBJ2-1; D gene ambiguous. The CDR3 length is 13 residues. Germline values: CDR1 SGDLS, CDR2 YYNGEE. V lost 0 bases and J lost 3, with 4 bases in between. The chain's CDR3 is CASSVGDYNEQFF. In DNA, the CDR3 is TGTGCCAGCAGCGTAGGCGACTACAATGAGCAGTTCTTC.

The chain joins TRBV7-9 to TRBJ2-1; tentatively, D is TRBD1 (6 bases). Germline V gene sequence: CDR1 SEHNR, CDR2 FQNEAQ (reference sequence). The CDR3 is 14 amino acids. Trimming removed 5 bases at V and 3 bases at J, with 11 bases between. The CDR3, as DNA: TGTGCCAGCAGCCTCCGGGACATCTACAATGAGCAGTTCTTC. The encoded protein is CASSLRDIYNEQFF.

The rearrangement uses TRBV19 and TRBJ1-1; D is unresolved. V lost 0 bases to trimming and J lost 5 bases, with 7 bases between them. Germline lookup yields CDR1 LNHDA and CDR2 SQIVND (reference sequence). This CDR3 comprises 13 residues. The CDR3 region has the DNA TGTGCCAGTAGTATAGAGGAGAGGACTGAAGCTTTCTTT. Its protein is CASSIEERTEAFF.